Detailed here is one T cell receptor (beta chain). The target of this receptor is not known. No much larger clone exists at a distance of one base, and base qualities are not known. The data stem from a study of regulatory T cells (dated by TCRdb to 2017 to 2018). For context, the study as a whole: The study compared T-cell receptor beta repertoires of sorted regulatory, conventional CD4+ and CD8+ T cells between CD3G-deficient patients and healthy controls. Overall study outcomes, separate from this receptor: Restricted unique TRB V-J pairs and skewed V and J gene usage were observed in patient repertoires, most markedly in regulatory T cells. Hydrophobic residues at CDR3 positions 6 and 7 were enriched in conventional CD4+ T cells from CD3G-deficient patients, suggesting more self-reactive specificities.

For the multiplex PCR, 52 forward TRBV primers and 13 reverse TRBJ primers were used, and amplification bias was corrected with both assay-based and computational methods. Rearranged TRB loci were amplified from genomic DNA by multiplex PCR within the immunoSEQ assay. Sequencing of the TRB amplicons was done on an Illumina HiSeq platform. The study's processing was this. Custom algorithms error-filtered the raw sequences and aligned them to reference gene sequences, after which the immunoSEQ online tools were used for analysis. The frequencies of productive and nonproductive TRB rearrangements were evaluated among unique sequences as well as among total sequences. The likelihood of self-reactivity was estimated by examining two features, hydrophobicity and amino acid composition, of TRB CDR3 positions 6 and 7. Prism software was used to run t tests, Mann-Whitney tests or two-way ANOVA for comparisons between groups. Here the immuneACCESS table is served through TCRdb, limited to in-frame sequences with V and J called. Missing clones are a known gap in these copies; in checked studies unresolved V genes cover under half, and the rest lacks a known reason. From that table come the V and J calls and clone size; the DNA was used to work out D and trimming. The sample data list 30,000 to 40,000 clones, and approximately 90% of these were observed just once. The ten top clones hold more than 2% of the sample.

Every CD3G-deficient patient showed evidence of autoimmunity, and the autoimmunity was more severe in two of the patients. Patients ranged from 2 to 39 years of age at testing and had reduced naive and increased memory CD4+ and CD8+ T-cell proportions. CD4+ cells were FACS-sorted into CD25-high CD127-low regulatory T cells and CD25-low CD127-high conventional CD4+ T cells. Roughly 6 individuals with CD3G deficiency made up the patient group. An international network of physicians spanning the United States, Europe and Asia provided the patient samples and clinical data. Peripheral blood mononuclear cells were isolated by Ficoll density separation. The sequence was collected from a person aged 18 to 30 with CD3G deficiency. The sample taken for sequencing was conventional CD4+ T cells sorted from blood.

The sequenced DNA is TGTGCCAGCAGCTTAGACAGGGGGCTAACAGATACGCAGTATTTT. Translated, this gives CASSLDRGLTDTQYF. This receptor chain uses TRBV11-2 and TRBJ2-3, with 8 junctional bases fitting TRBD1. V lost 0 bases and J lost 3 bases, and the count of bases not matched to a germline gene is 2. CDR1 and CDR2 are drawn from the germline V gene: SGHAT, FQNNGV. The CDR3, from cysteine to phenylalanine, totals 15 residues. The sequence is cut down to CDR3 DNA, 45 bases in frame from base 1. The variable domain in full, with residues beyond the CDR3 obtained from the reference TRBV11-2 and TRBJ2-3 genes, is EAGVAQSPRYKIIEKRQSVAFWCNPISGHATLYWYQQILGQGPKLLIQFQNNGVVDDSQLPKDRFSAERLKGVDSTLKIQPAKLEDSAVYLCASSLDRGLTDTQYFGPGTRLTVL.